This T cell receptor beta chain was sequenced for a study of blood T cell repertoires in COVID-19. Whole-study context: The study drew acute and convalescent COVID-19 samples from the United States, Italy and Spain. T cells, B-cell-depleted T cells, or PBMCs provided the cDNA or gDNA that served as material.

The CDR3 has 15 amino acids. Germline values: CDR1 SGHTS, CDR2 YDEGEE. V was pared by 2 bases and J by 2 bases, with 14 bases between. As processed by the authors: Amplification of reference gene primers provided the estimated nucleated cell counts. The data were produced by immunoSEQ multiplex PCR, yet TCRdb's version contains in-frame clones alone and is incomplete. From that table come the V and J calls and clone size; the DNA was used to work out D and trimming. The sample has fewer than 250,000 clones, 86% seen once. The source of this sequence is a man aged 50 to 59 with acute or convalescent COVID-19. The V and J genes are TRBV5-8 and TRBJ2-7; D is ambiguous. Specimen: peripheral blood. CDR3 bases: TGTGCCAGCAGCTTAGGAGTTTTTGCCCCCTACGAGCAGTACTTC. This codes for CASSLGVFAPYEQYF. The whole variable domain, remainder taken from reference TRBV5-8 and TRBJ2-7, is EAGVTQSPTHLIKTRGQQATLRCSPISGHTSVYWYQQALGLGLQFLLWYDEGEERNRGNFPPRFSGRQFPNYSSELNVNALELEDSALYLCASSLGVFAPYEQYFGPGTRLTVT.